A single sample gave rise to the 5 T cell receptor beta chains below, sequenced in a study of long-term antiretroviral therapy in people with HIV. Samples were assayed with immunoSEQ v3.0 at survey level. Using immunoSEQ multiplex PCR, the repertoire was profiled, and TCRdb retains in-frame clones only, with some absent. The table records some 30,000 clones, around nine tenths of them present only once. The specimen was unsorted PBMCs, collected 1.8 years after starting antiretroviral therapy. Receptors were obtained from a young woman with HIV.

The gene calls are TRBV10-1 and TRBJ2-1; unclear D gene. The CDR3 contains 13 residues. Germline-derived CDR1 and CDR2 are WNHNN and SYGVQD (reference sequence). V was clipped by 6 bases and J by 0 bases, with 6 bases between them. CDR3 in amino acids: CASSSDSYNEQFF. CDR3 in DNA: TGCGCCAGCAGCAGCGACTCCTACAATGAGCAGTTCTTC.

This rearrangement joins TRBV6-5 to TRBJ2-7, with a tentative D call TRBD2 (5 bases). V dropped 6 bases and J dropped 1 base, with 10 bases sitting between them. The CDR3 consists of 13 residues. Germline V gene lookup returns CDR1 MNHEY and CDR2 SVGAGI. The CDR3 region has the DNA TGTGCCAGCAGGCTTGGACTTTCCTACGAGCAGTACTTC. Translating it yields CASRLGLSYEQYF.

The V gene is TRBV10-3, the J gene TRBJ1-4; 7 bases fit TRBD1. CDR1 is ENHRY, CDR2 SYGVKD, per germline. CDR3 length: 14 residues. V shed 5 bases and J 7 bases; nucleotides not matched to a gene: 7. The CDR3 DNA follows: TGTGCCATCAGTCCTGACAGGGTCGGTGAAAAACTGTTTTTT. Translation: CAISPDRVGEKLFF.

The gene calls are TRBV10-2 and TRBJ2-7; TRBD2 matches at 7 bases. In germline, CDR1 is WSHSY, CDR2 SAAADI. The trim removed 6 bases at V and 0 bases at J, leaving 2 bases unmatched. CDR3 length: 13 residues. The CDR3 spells CASRTSDSYEQYF. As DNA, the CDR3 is TGCGCCAGCAGAACTAGCGACTCCTACGAGCAGTACTTC.

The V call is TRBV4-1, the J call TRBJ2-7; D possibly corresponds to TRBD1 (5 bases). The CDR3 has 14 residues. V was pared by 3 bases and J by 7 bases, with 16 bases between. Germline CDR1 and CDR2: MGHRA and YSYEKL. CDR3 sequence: CASSQLQVLEEQYF. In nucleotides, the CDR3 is TGCGCCAGCAGCCAGCTACAGGTCCTCGAGGAGCAGTACTTC.